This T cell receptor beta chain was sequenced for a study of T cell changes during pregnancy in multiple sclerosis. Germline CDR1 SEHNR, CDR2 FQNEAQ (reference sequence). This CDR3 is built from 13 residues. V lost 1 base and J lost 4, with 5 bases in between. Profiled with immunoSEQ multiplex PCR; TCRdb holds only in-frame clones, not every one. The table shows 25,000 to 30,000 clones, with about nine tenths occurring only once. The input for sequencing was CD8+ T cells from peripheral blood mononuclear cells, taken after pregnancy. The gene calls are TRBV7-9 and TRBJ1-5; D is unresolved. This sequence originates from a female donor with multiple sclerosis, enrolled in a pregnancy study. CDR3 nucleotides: TGTGCCAGCAGCTTAGGACTGAATCAGCCCCAGCATTTT. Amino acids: CASSLGLNQPQHF.